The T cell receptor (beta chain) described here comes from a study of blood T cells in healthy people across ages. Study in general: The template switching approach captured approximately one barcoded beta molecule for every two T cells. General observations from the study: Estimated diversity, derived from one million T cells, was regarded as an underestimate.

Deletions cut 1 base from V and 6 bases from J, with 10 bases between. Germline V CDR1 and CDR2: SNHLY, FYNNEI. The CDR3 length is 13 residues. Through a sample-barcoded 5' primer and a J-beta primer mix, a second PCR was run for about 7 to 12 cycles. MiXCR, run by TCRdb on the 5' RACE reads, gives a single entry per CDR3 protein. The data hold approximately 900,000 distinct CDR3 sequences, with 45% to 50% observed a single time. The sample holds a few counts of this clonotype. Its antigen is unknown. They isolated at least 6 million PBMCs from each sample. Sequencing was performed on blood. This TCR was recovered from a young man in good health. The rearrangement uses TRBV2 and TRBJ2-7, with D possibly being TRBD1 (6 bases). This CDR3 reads CASSEVTGSEQYF. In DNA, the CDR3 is TGTGCCAGCAGTGAAGTAACAGGGAGCGAGCAGTACTTC.